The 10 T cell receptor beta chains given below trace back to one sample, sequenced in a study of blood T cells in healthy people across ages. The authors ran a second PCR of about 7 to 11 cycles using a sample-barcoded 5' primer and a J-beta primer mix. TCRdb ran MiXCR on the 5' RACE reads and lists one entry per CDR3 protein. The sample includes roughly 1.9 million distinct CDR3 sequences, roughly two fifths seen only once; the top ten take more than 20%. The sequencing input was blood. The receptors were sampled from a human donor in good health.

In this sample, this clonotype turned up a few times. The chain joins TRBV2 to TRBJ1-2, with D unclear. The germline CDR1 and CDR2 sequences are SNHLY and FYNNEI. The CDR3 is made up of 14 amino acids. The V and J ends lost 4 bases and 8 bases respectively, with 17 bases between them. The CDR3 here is CASSVQPQPGGYTF. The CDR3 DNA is TGTGCCAGCAGTGTTCAACCCCAGCCTGGAGGCTACACCTTC.

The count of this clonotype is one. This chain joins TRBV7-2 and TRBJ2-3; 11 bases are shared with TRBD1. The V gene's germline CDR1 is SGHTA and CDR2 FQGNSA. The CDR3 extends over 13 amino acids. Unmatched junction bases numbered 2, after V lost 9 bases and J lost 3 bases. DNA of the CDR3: TGTGCCAGGGGACAGGGGGGAACAGATACGCAGTATTTT. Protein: CARGQGGTDTQYF.

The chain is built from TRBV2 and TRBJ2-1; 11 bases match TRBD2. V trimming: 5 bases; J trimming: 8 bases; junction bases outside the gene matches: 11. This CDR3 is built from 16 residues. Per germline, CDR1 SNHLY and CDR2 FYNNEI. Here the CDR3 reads CASSPHSGGAYDEQFF. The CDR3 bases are TGTGCCAGCAGTCCACATAGCGGGGGGGCCTATGATGAGCAGTTCTTC.

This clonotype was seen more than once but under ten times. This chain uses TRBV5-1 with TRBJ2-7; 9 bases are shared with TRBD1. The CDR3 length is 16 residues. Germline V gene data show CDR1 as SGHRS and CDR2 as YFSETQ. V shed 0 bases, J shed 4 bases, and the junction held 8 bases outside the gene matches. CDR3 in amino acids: CASSLDRDRELYEQYF. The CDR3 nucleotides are TGCGCCAGCAGCTTGGACCGGGACAGGGAATTGTACGAGCAGTACTTC.

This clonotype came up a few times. DNA of the CDR3: TGTGCCAGCAGCTTAGCGCTCGGAAAGCAGTTCTTC. This encodes CASSLALGKQFF. This rearrangement joins TRBV7-2 to TRBJ2-1; the D is unclear. CDR3 length equals 12 residues. The germline CDR1 and CDR2 sequences are SGHTA and FQGNSA. Trimming stripped 0 bases from V and 11 bases from J, with 8 bases between.

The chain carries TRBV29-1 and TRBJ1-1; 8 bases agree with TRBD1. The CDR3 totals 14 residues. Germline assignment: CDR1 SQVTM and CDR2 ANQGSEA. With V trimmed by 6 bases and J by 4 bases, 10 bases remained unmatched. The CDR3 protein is CSVGQGVLVTEAFF. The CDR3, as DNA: TGCAGCGTCGGACAGGGAGTATTGGTCACTGAAGCTTTCTTT.

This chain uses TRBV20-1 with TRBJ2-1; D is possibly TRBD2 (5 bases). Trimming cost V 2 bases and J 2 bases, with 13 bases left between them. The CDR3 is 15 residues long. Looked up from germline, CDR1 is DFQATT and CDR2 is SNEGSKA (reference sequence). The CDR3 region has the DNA TGCAGTGCTAGATCCTTGGGAGACCCCTACAATGAGCAGTTCTTC. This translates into CSARSLGDPYNEQFF.

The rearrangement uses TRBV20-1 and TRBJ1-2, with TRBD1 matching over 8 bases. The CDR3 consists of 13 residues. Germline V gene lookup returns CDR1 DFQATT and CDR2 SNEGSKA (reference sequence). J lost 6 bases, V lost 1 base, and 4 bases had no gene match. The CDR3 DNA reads TGCAGTGCTAGAGCCCAGGGGGCGAATGGCTACACCTTC. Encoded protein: CSARAQGANGYTF.

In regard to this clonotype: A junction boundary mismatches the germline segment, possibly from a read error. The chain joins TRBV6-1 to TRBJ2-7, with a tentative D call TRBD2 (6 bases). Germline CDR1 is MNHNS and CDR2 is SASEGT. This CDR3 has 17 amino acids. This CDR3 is CASSQIGVSLGSYEQYF. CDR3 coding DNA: TGCGCCAGCAGTCAGATTGGTGTGAGCCTCGGGAGCTACGAGCAGTACTTC.

The CDR3 bases are TGCAGCACGTACGGCGGGGGGGATAACGAGCAGTACTTC. Protein product: CSTYGGGDNEQYF. The chain combines TRBV29-1 with TRBJ2-7, with TRBD2 identical over 9 bases. Germline V gene sequence: CDR1 SQVTM, CDR2 ANQGSEA. Germline trimming cut 8 bases from V and 5 bases from J; bases unmatched to any gene: 10. There are 13 residues in the CDR3.